This T cell receptor (beta chain) was recovered during a study of response to subunit inactivated influenza vaccine. General study results and limits: The authors put forward the suggestion that each seasonal influenza vaccination may bring in only a limited number of new T cells.

Concerning this clonotype: Its cognate antigen is unknown.

TCRdb ran MiXCR on the RT-PCR reads and lists one entry per CDR3 protein. The data contain about 540,000 distinct CDR3 sequences, roughly 15% of them singletons. Germline V gene sequence: CDR1 MNHEY, CDR2 SVGAGI. Trimming cost V 3 bases and J 4 bases, with 12 bases left between them. The CDR3 loop spans 15 amino acids. The TCR was taken from a man over 45 who received an inactivated influenza vaccine. The chain combines TRBV6-5 with TRBJ2-2; D tentatively fits TRBD1 or TRBD2 (5 bases each). Material: PBMCs from blood, obtained roughly 12 days after vaccination. The CDR3 nucleotides read TGTGCCAGCAGTTATTGGGCAGGGAGCACCGGGGAGCTGTTTTTT. Residues: CASSYWAGSTGELFF.